What follows describes a single T cell receptor beta chain. The library protocol tagged each TCR cDNA with a unique molecular identifier. TCRdb reprocessed the 5' RACE reads with MiXCR, giving one entry per CDR3 protein. The repertoire holds 72,000 or so distinct CDR3 sequences, with around 9.3% as singletons. The CDR3 covers 15 residues. Germline V lookup: CDR1 SGHKS, CDR2 YYEKEE (reference sequence). Trimming pared 4 bases from V and 13 bases from J, leaving 24 bases between. The sample comes from a study of spatial heterogeneity in lung cancer. The time point: blood at routine non-recurrence follow-up after resection. Unsorted tumor, nontumor lung tissue or cryopreserved PBMC supplied the whole RNA.

The source is a female donor with early-stage non-small cell lung cancer. The chain employs TRBV5-5 and TRBJ1-5, with a possible D match to TRBD1 (5 bases). Material: PBMCs, obtained at follow-up. The CDR3 region is CASSPWGHGYGEQHF. In DNA, the CDR3 is TGTGCCAGCAGCCCGTGGGGCCATGGATATGGGGAACAGCATTTT.